Each of the 20 T cell receptor beta chains below was sequenced from the same sample in a study of blood T cell repertoires in COVID-19. TCRdb keeps only in-frame clones here, not all; method: immunoSEQ multiplex PCR. The table records fewer than 250,000 clones, approximately 86% of them present only once. The sample comprised peripheral blood. All receptors come from a man in his sixties with acute or convalescent COVID-19.

The sample holds a few counts of this clone. This chain connects TRBV27 to TRBJ2-7; 7 bases fit TRBD1. Germline trimming cut 3 bases from V and 3 bases from J; bases unmatched to any gene: 8. The CDR3 covers 15 residues. CDR1 and CDR2 from the germline V gene are MNHEY and SMNVEV (reference sequence). CDR3 sequence reads: CASSFRSGTDYEQYF. The CDR3 DNA reads as TGTGCCAGCAGTTTTCGATCAGGGACAGACTACGAGCAGTACTTC.

The chain is built from TRBV18 and TRBJ1-1, with 7 bases aligning to TRBD1. V gave up 5 bases and J gave up 3 bases; unmatched junction bases: 3. The CDR3 length is 13 residues. The germline gives CDR1 KGHSH, CDR2 LQKENI. In DNA form, the CDR3 reads TGTGCCAGCTCATCCGGACAGGACACTGAAGCTTTCTTT. Its translation is CASSSGQDTEAFF.

Worth noting for this clone: One end of the junction does not line up with germline, which may come from a read error. The chain employs TRBV6-6 and TRBJ2-5, with D possibly TRBD2 on 6 matching bases. This CDR3 has 15 residues. The germline V gene has CDR1 MNHNY and CDR2 SVGAGI (reference sequence). The CDR3 DNA reads as TGTGCCAGCAGTTGGGGGGACTTGGGCCAAAAGACCCAGTACTTC. Its translation is CASSWGDLGQKTQYF.

This clone appeared once. This chain connects TRBV5-3 to TRBJ2-7; 9 nucleotides align to TRBD1. TRBV5-3 is an ORF, with its function uncertain. V lost 3 bases to trimming and J lost 2 bases; unmatched junction nucleotides: 3. The CDR3 is 14 amino acids. The DNA of the CDR3 is TGTGCCAGAAGCTGCCGGGACAGGGCCTACGAGCAGTACTTC. It specifies CARSCRDRAYEQYF.

This sequence joins TRBV24-1 and TRBJ2-1; 8 bases are a match to TRBD1. Losses at the gene ends were 7 bases for V and 1 base for J; bases not matched to a gene: 5. This CDR3 has 15 residues. Germline V CDR1 and CDR2: KGHDR, SFDVKD. The CDR3 nucleotides are TGTGCCACCAGATCGGACAGGGATTCCTACAATGAGCAGTTCTTC. Amino acids: CATRSDRDSYNEQFF.

CDR3 sequence reads: CASSLVAGGPYEQYF. Written as DNA, the CDR3 is TGTGCCAGCAGCTTGGTGGCGGGGGGGCCCTACGAGCAGTACTTC. The genes are TRBV5-4 and TRBJ2-7, with 9 bases that match TRBD2. J lost 2 bases, V lost 0 bases, and 3 bases had no gene match. The CDR3 runs 15 residues. CDR1 SGHNT and CDR2 YYREEE come from the germline V gene (reference sequence).

The genes are TRBV2 and TRBJ2-5; 9 nucleotides align to TRBD2. The CDR3 length is 16 residues. V shed 6 bases and J 4 bases; nucleotides not matched to a gene: 12. In germline, CDR1 is SNHLY, CDR2 FYNNEI. CDR3 bases: TGTGCCAGCAGGCCCTCTCTGCGGGGGGGCTCAGAGACCCAGTACTTC. Translating it yields CASRPSLRGGSETQYF.

This clone was recorded only once. This rearrangement joins TRBV11-2 to TRBJ2-7, with 12 bases fitting TRBD2. The V gene's germline CDR1 is SGHAT and CDR2 FQNNGV. CDR3 length: 15 amino acids. J gave up 0 bases and V 8 bases, and 5 bases lay outside the gene matches. CDR3 residues: CASAKLAGGSYEQYF. CDR3 coding DNA: TGTGCCAGCGCAAAACTAGCGGGGGGCTCCTACGAGCAGTACTTC. Full variable domain (remainder filled in from reference TRBV11-2 and TRBJ2-7): EAGVAQSPRYKIIEKRQSVAFWCNPISGHATLYWYQQILGQGPKLLIQFQNNGVVDDSQLPKDRFSAERLKGVDSTLKIQPAKLEDSAVYLCASAKLAGGSYEQYFGPGTRLTVT.

The gene calls are TRBV25-1 and TRBJ2-2, with a possible D match to TRBD1 (5 bases). The CDR3 extends over 15 amino acids. Between the trimmed V and J ends, which lost 1 base and 1 base, there was a span of 7 bases. Germline V CDR1 and CDR2: MGHDK, SYGVNS. The CDR3 is CASSEWGRNTGELFF. CDR3 DNA: TGTGCCAGCAGTGAATGGGGCAGGAACACCGGGGAGCTGTTTTTT.

The rearrangement links TRBV18 to TRBJ2-2, with 12 bases that match TRBD2. There are 17 residues in the CDR3. J lost 7 bases, V lost 0 bases, and 6 bases had no gene match. Germline CDR1 and CDR2: KGHSH and LQKENI. The CDR3 spells CASSPPSSGGANGELFF. CDR3 nucleotide sequence: TGTGCCAGCTCACCACCGTCTAGCGGGGGGGCCAACGGGGAGCTGTTTTTT.

This clone was found a few times. CDR3 bases: TGTGCCAGCAGCTTCGGCAGGGAGAACACCGGGGAGCTGTTTTTT. Protein sequence: CASSFGRENTGELFF. This rearrangement joins TRBV7-2 to TRBJ2-2; a weak D match, TRBD1 (5 bases). The CDR3 spans 15 residues. Per the germline V gene, CDR1 is SGHTA and CDR2 is FQGNSA. With 3 bases removed from V and 1 base from J, the gap between germline ends came to 9 bases. The full variable domain, its missing parts supplied by reference TRBV7-2 and TRBJ2-2, is GAGVSQSPSNKVTEKGKDVELRCDPISGHTALYWYRQSLGQGLEFLIYFQGNSAPDKSGLPSDRFSAERTGGSVSTLTIQRTQQEDSAVYLCASSFGRENTGELFFGEGSRLTVL.

The V and J genes are TRBV4-3 and TRBJ1-6, with TRBD1 matching 10 bases. There are 15 residues in the CDR3. Germline CDR1 reads LGHNA; CDR2 reads YSLEER. V lost 3 bases, J lost 8 bases, and 4 bases stayed unmatched. The CDR3: CASSHPGTGDSPLHF. CDR3 bases: TGCGCCAGCAGCCACCCCGGGACAGGGGATTCACCCCTCCACTTT.

The chain combines TRBV27 with TRBJ1-1; 12 bases are shared with TRBD1. CDR1 is MNHEY, CDR2 SMNVEV, per germline (reference sequence). The CDR3 runs 20 residues. Trimming cost V 2 bases and J 4 bases; bases outside gene matches: 17. The chain's CDR3 is CASSLADRDRGLLLGTEAFF. DNA of the CDR3: TGTGCCAGCAGTTTAGCGGATCGGGACAGGGGGCTGTTATTGGGCACTGAAGCTTTCTTT.

The chain recombines TRBV10-3 with TRBJ1-2, with TRBD1 matching 7 bases. The CDR3 has 15 amino acids. V trimming: 2 bases; J trimming: 4 bases; junction bases outside the gene matches: 7. Germline assignment: CDR1 ENHRY and CDR2 SYGVKD. CDR3 region: CAISEREGARYGYTF. The CDR3 bases are TGTGCCATCAGTGAGCGGGAGGGGGCCCGCTATGGCTACACCTTC.

This clone was recorded only once. This chain joins TRBV5-6 and TRBJ2-7; TRBD1 agrees at 10 bases. The CDR3 has 19 residues. The V gene's germline CDR1 is SGHDT and CDR2 YYEEEE. V lost 4 bases and J lost 3; bases outside the gene matches: 19. CDR3 DNA sequence: TGTGCCAGCAGCCGCACGCGGGACAGGGGAATTCGGGACGGCTACGAGCAGTACTTC. Its protein product is CASSRTRDRGIRDGYEQYF.

The V call is TRBV5-1, the J call TRBJ2-2, with a tentative D call TRBD2 (6 bases). CDR3 length equals 16 residues. Germline values: CDR1 SGHRS, CDR2 YFSETQ. V was trimmed by 4 bases and J by 5 bases, leaving 18 bases between them. CDR3 sequence (DNA): TGCGCCAGCAGCACGGGACTGACCTCGGGGACCGGGGAGCTGTTTTTT. Its protein product is CASSTGLTSGTGELFF.

The V gene is TRBV28, the J gene TRBJ1-2, with TRBD1 identical over 9 bases. The CDR3 runs 14 residues. The ends lost 7 bases at V and 5 bases at J; junction bases unmatched: 8. Germline V lookup: CDR1 MDHEN, CDR2 SYDVKM. The CDR3 nucleotides are TGTGCCAGCATCGCCGGGACAGGGCTGTATGGCTACACCTTC. Its translation: CASIAGTGLYGYTF.

V is TRBV7-9 and J is TRBJ2-7; tentatively, D is TRBD2 (5 bases). V lost 1 base, J lost 4 bases, and 11 bases lay in between. The CDR3 is 14 amino acids. Per germline, CDR1 SEHNR and CDR2 FQNEAQ (reference sequence). CDR3 residues: CASSLESSRYEQYF. In DNA form, the CDR3 reads TGTGCCAGCAGCTTAGAATCTAGCAGGTACGAGCAGTACTTC.

The chain recombines TRBV19 with TRBJ1-1; weak D call: TRBD1 (6 bases). Germline CDR1 LNHDA, CDR2 SQIVND (reference sequence). V lost 1 base to trimming and J lost 2 bases, with 11 bases between them. This CDR3 is built from 15 residues. The CDR3 DNA is TGTGCCAGTAGTATAGGAGGCAGGGGAAACACTGAAGCTTTCTTT. Protein product: CASSIGGRGNTEAFF.

The CDR3 reads CASSQDGGQGLTDTQYF. The CDR3 DNA sequence: TGTGCCAGCAGCCAAGATGGGGGACAGGGTCTCACAGATACGCAGTATTTT. The chain recombines TRBV3-1 (or the pseudogene TRBV3-2) with TRBJ2-3, with TRBD1 matching 9 bases. The V gene end was trimmed by 0 bases and the J gene end by 2 bases; junction bases not matched to a gene: 6. The CDR3 totals 17 residues. Germline CDR1 LGHDT, CDR2 YNNKEL (reference sequence).